The clone carrying this T cell receptor (beta chain) was seen a handful of times. These data belong to a study of blood T cell repertoires in COVID-19. As for the study in general: Donors in the United States, Italy and Spain gave samples during acute or convalescent COVID-19.

J was trimmed by 8 bases and V by 0 bases; bases with no gene match: 7. Germline V gene sequence: CDR1 SGHRS, CDR2 YFSETQ. This CDR3 is 15 amino acids long. Participants spanned ages roughly 18 to 95 years and resided in 20 to 30 US areas. Assignment of participants to cohorts was predicated upon participant-reported clinical history. As processed by the authors: Reference gene primer amplification yielded estimated nucleated cell counts. TCRdb keeps only in-frame clones here, not all; method: immunoSEQ multiplex PCR. V and J calls and clone size follow that table, whereas D and trimming were derived from the DNA. The sample holds roughly 270,000 clones, around 84% seen once.

Material for sequencing was PBMCs or T cells enriched from blood (not recorded which). The clonotype originates from a woman aged 50 to 65 who had recovered from COVID-19. This chain links TRBV5-1 with TRBJ1-2; 10 bases are shared with TRBD1. The CDR3 nucleotides read TGCGCCAGCAGCTTGGGACAGGGGGCGCGTCAGGGCTACACCTTC. This gives the protein CASSLGQGARQGYTF.